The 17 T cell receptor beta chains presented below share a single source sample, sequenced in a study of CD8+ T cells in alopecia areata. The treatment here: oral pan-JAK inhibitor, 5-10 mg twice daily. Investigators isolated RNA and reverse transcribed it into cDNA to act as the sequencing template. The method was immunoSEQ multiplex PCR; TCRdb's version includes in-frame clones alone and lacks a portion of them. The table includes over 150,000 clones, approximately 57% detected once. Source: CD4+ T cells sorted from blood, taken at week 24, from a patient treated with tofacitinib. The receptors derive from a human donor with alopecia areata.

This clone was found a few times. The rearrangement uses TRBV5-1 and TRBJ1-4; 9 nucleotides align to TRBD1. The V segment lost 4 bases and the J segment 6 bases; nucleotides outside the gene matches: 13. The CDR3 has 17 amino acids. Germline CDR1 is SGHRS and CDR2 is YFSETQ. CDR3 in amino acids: CASSTGTGSRGDEKLFF. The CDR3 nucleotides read TGCGCCAGCAGCACCGGGACAGGGTCACGGGGCGATGAAAAACTGTTTTTT.

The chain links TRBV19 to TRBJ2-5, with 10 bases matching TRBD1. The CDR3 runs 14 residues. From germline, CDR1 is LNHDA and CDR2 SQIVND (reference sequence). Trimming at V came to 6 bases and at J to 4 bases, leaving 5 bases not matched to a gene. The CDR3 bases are TGTGCCAGTAGCCGGGGACAGGGGAGAGAGACCCAGTACTTC. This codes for CASSRGQGRETQYF.

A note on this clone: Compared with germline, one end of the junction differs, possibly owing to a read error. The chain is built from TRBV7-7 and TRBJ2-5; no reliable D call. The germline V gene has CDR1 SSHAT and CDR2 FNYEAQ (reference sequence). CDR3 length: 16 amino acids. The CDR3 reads CASSSGRASRQETQYF. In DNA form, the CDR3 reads TGTGCTAGCAGCTCCGGTCGTGCGAGTCGGCAAGAGACCCAGTACTTC. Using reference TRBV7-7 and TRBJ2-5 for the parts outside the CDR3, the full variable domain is GAGVSQSPRYKVTKRGQDVTLRCDPISSHATLYWYQQALGQGPEFLTYFNYEAQPDKSGLPSDRFSAERPEGSISTLTIQRTEQRDSAMYRCASSSGRASRQETQYFGPGTRLLVL.

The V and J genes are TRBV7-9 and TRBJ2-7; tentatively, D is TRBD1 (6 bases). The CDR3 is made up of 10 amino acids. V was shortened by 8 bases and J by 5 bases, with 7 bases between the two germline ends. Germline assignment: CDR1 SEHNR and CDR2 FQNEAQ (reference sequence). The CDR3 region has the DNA TGTGCCAGCGGACAGAACGAGCAGTACTTC. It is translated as CASGQNEQYF.

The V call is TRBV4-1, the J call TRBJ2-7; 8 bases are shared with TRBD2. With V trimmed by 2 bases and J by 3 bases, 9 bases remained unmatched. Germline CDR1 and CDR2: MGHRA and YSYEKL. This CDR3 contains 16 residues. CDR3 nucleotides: TGCGCCAGCAGCCAATCGGGACTAGTGGGTTTCTACGAGCAGTACTTC. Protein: CASSQSGLVGFYEQYF.

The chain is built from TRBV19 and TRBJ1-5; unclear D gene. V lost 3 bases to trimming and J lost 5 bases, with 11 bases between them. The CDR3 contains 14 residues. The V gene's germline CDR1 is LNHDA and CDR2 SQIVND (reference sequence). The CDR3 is CASSMLEPYQPQHF. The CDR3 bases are TGTGCCAGTAGTATGCTAGAGCCTTATCAGCCCCAGCATTTT.

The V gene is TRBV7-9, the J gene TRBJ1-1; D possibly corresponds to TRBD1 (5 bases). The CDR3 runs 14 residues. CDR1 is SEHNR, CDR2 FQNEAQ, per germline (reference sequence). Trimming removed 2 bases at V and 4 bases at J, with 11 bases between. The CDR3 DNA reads TGTGCCAGCAGCTTAAGGGGAACAGCCACTGAAGCTTTCTTT. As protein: CASSLRGTATEAFF.

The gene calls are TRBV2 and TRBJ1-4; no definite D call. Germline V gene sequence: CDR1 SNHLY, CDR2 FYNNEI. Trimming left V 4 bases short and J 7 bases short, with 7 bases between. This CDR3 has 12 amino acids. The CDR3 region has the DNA TGTGCCAGCAGTGGTTCCGGTGAAAAACTGTTTTTT. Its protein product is CASSGSGEKLFF.

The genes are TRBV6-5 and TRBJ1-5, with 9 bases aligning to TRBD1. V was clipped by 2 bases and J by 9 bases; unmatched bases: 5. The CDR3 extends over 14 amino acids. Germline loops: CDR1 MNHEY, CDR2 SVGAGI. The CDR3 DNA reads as TGTGCCAGCAGTTACGACAGGGGGACAGGGCCCCAGCATTTT. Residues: CASSYDRGTGPQHF.

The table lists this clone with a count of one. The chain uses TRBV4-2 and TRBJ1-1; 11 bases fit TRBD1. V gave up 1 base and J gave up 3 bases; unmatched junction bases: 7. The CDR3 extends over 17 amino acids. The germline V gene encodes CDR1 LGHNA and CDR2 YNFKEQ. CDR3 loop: CASSQVVWDRGDTEAFF. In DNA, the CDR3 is TGTGCCAGCAGCCAAGTGGTCTGGGACAGGGGGGACACTGAAGCTTTCTTT.

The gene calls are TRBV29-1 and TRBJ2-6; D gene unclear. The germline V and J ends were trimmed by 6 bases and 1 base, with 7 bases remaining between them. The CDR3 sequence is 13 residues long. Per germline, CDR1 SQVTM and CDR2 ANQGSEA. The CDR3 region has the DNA TGCAGCGTCTACATGTCTGGGGCCAACGTCCTGACTTTC. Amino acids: CSVYMSGANVLTF.

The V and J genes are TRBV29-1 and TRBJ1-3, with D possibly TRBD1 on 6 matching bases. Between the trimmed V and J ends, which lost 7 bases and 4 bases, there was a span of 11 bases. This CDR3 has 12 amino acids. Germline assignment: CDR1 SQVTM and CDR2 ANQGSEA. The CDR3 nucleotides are TGCAGCGGACAGGTATCGGGAAACACCATATATTTT. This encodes CSGQVSGNTIYF.

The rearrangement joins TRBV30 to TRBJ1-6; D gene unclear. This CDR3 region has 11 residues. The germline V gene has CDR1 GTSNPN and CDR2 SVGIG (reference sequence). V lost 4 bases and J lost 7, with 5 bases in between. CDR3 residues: CAWKKNSPLHF. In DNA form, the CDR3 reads TGTGCCTGGAAGAAAAATTCACCCCTCCACTTT.

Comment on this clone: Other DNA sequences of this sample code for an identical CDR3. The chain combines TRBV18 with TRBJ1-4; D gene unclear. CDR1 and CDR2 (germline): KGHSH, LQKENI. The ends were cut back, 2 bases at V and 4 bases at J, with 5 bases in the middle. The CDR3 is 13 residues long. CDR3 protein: CASSPDGNEKLFF. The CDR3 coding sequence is TGTGCCAGCTCACCAGACGGTAATGAAAAACTGTTTTTT. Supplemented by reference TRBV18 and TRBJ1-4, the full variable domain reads NAGVMQNPRHLVRRRGQEARLRCSPMKGHSHVYWYRQLPEEGLKFMVYLQKENIIDESGMPKERFSAEFPKEGPSILRIQQVVRGDSAAYFCASSPDGNEKLFFGSGTQLSVL.

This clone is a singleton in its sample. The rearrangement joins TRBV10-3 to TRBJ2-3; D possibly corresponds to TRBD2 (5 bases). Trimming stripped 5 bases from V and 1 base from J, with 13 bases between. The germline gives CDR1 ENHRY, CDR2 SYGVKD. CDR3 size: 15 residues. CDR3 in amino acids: CAISFRSGGTDTQYF. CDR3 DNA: TGTGCCATCAGTTTCCGAAGCGGAGGCACAGATACGCAGTATTTT.

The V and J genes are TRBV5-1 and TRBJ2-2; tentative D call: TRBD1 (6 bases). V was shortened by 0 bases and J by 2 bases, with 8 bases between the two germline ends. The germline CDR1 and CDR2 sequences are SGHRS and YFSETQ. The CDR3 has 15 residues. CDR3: CASSLVQGNTGELFF. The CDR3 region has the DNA TGCGCCAGCAGCTTGGTACAGGGTAACACCGGGGAGCTGTTTTTT.

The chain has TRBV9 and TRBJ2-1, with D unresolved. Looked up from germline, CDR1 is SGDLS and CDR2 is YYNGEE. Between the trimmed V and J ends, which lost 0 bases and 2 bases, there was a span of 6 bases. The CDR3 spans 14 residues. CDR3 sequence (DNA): TGTGCCAGCAGCGTAGACGTCCCCTACAATGAGCAGTTCTTC. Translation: CASSVDVPYNEQFF. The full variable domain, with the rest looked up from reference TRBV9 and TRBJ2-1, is DSGVTQTPKHLITATGQRVTLRCSPRSGDLSVYWYQQSLDQGLQFLIQYYNGEERAKGNILERFSAQQFPDLHSELNLSSLELGDSALYFCASSVDVPYNEQFFGPGTRLTVL.